This TCR beta chain stems from a study of blood T cell repertoires in COVID-19. Source study methods: Amplification from reference gene primers served as the basis for estimated nucleated cell counts. Libraries were prepared by immunoSEQ multiplex PCR; TCRdb keeps only in-frame clonotypes and omits some of them. V, J and clone size derive from that table, while D and trimming were established from the DNA sequence. The sample has roughly 430,000 clones, 88% seen once. Germline assignment: CDR1 SGHNT and CDR2 YENEEA. The CDR3 sequence is 14 residues long. The ends were cut back, 1 base at V and 7 bases at J, with 14 bases in the middle.

The sequenced material came from PBMCs or T cells enriched from blood (not recorded which). The V call is TRBV11-3, the J call TRBJ2-7; D unclear. The TCR originated in a woman aged 18-30 years who had been exposed to COVID-19. CDR3 sequence (DNA): TGTGCCAGCAGCTTAGTCCTGATCGGAGAAGAGCAGTACTTC. Its protein is CASSLVLIGEEQYF.